This T cell receptor (beta chain) emerged from a study of T cell changes during pregnancy in multiple sclerosis. Assay used: immunoSEQ multiplex PCR; TCRdb lists only in-frame clones, some missing. The repertoire includes around 48,000 clones, 90% of them detected once, and 3% to 3.5% sits in the top ten. This CDR3 is built from 19 residues. In germline, CDR1 is SGHDT, CDR2 YYEEEE. V shed 3 bases and J 1 base; nucleotides not matched to a gene: 9. The chain employs TRBV5-6 and TRBJ2-3, with 15 nucleotides matching TRBD2. The material sequenced was CD8+ T cells from peripheral blood mononuclear cells, taken before pregnancy. This TCR derives from a female donor with multiple sclerosis, enrolled in a pregnancy study. Here the CDR3 reads CASSSILRTSGGGTDTQYF. The CDR3 bases are TGTGCCAGCAGCTCCATACTCCGGACTAGCGGGGGGGGCACAGATACGCAGTATTTT. Full variable domain (missing parts from reference TRBV5-6 and TRBJ2-3): DAGVTQSPTHLIKTRGQQVTLRCSPKSGHDTVSWYQQALGQGPQFIFQYYEEEERQRGNFPDRFSGHQFPNYSSELNVNALLLGDSALYLCASSSILRTSGGGTDTQYFGPGTRLTVL.